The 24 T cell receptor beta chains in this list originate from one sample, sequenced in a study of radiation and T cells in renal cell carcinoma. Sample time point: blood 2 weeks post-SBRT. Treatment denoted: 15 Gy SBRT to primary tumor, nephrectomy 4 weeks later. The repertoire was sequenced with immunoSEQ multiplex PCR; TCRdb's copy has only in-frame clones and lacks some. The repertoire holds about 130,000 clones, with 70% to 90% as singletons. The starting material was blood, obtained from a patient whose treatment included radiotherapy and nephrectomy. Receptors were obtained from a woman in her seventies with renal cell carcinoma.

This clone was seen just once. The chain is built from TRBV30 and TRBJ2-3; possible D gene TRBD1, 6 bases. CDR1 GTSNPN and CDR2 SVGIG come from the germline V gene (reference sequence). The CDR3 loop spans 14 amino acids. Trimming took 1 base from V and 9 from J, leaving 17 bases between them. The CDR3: CAWSGSTGTRTQYF. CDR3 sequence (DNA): TGTGCCTGGAGTGGTTCCACAGGGACGCGAACGCAGTATTTT.

CDR3 residues: CASSPGSGGRYEQYF. In DNA form, the CDR3 reads TGTGCCAGCAGTCCTGGGAGCGGGGGGAGGTACGAGCAGTACTTC. This chain uses TRBV7-2 with TRBJ2-7, with 9 bases aligning to TRBD2. V trimming: 6 bases; J trimming: 4 bases; junction bases outside the gene matches: 10. The CDR3 spans 15 residues. The germline gives CDR1 SGHTA, CDR2 FQGNSA. Full variable domain (rest looked up from reference TRBV7-2 and TRBJ2-7): GAGVSQSPSNKVTEKGKDVELRCDPISGHTALYWYRQSLGQGLEFLIYFQGNSAPDKSGLPSDRFSAERTGGSVSTLTIQRTQQEDSAVYLCASSPGSGGRYEQYFGPGTRLTVT.

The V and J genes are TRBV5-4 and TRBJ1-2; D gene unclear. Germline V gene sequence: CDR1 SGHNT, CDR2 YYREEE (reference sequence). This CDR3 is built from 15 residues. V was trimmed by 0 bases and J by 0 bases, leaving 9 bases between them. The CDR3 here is CASSLDFGTNYGYTF. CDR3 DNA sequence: TGTGCCAGCAGCTTGGATTTCGGGACTAACTATGGCTACACCTTC.

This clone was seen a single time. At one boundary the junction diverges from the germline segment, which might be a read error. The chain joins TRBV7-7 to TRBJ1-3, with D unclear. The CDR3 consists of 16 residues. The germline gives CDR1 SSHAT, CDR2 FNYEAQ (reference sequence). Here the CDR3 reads CASSLGSTASGNTIYF. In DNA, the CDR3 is TGTGCTAGCAGCTTAGGGTCAACGGCCTCTGGAAACACCATATATTTT.

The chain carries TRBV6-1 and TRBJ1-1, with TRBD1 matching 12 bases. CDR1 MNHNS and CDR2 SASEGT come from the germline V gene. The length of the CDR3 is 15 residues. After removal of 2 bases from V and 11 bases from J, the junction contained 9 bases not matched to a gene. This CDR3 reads CASSERGQGAKRAFF. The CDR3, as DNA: TGTGCCAGCAGTGAAAGGGGACAGGGGGCAAAACGGGCTTTCTTT.

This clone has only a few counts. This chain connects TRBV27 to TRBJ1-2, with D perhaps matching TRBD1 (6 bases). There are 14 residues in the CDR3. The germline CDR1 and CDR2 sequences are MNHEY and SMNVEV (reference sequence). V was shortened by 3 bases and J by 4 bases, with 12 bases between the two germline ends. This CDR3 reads CASSLKETGYGYTF. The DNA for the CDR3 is TGTGCCAGCAGTTTGAAAGAGACAGGCTATGGCTACACCTTC.

The CDR3 region is CASSSRPRGSPLHF. The CDR3, as DNA: TGTGCCAGCAGTTCCCGCCCTAGGGGTTCACCCCTCCACTTT. The genes are TRBV27 and TRBJ1-6; a possible D gene is TRBD1 (5 bases). This CDR3 comprises 14 residues. Germline CDR1 reads MNHEY; CDR2 reads SMNVEV (reference sequence). Deletions cut 4 bases from V and 9 bases from J, with 13 bases between.

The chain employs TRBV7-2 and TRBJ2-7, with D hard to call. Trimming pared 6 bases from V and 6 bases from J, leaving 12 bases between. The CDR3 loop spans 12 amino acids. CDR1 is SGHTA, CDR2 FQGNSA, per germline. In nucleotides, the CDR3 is TGTGCCAGCAGTCCGGACCGGAGCGAGCAGTACTTC. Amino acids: CASSPDRSEQYF. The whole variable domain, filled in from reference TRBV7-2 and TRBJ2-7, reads GAGVSQSPSNKVTEKGKDVELRCDPISGHTALYWYRQSLGQGLEFLIYFQGNSAPDKSGLPSDRFSAERTGGSVSTLTIQRTQQEDSAVYLCASSPDRSEQYFGPGTRLTVT.

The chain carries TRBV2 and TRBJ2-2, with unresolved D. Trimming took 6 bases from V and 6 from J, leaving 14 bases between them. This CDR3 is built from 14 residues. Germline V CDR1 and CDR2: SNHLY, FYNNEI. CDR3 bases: TGTGCCAGCAGCATAGCCTTTGGCCCCGGGGAGCTGTTTTTT. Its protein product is CASSIAFGPGELFF.

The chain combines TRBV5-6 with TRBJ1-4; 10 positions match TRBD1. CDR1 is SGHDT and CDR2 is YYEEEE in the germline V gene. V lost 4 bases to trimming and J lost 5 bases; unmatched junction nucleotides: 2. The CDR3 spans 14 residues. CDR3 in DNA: TGTGCCAGCAGCCTGGGACAGGGGAATGAAAAACTGTTTTTT. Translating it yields CASSLGQGNEKLFF.

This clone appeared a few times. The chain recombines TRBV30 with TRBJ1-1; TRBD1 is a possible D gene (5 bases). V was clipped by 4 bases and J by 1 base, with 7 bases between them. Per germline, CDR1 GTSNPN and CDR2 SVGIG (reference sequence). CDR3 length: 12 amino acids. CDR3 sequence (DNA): TGTGCCTGGAAGGGGCAGAACACTGAAGCTTTCTTT. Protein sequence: CAWKGQNTEAFF.

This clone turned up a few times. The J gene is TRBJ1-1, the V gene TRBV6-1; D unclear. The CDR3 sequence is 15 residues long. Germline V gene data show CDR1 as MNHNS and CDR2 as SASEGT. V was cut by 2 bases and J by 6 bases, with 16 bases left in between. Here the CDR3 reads CASSELIVGSAEAFF. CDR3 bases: TGTGCCAGCAGTGAATTAATTGTGGGAAGTGCTGAAGCTTTCTTT.

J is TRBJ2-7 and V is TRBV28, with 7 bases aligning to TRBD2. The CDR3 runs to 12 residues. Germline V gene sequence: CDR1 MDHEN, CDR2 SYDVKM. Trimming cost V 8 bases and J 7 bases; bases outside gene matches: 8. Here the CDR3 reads CASGGGPGEQYF. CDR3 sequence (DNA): TGTGCCAGCGGCGGGGGACCGGGTGAGCAGTACTTC.

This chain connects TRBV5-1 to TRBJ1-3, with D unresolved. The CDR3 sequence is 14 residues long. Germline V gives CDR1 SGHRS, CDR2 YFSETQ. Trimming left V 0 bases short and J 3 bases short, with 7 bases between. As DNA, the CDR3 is TGCGCCAGCAGCTTGGGTCTAGTTGGAAACACCATATATTTT. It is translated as CASSLGLVGNTIYF.

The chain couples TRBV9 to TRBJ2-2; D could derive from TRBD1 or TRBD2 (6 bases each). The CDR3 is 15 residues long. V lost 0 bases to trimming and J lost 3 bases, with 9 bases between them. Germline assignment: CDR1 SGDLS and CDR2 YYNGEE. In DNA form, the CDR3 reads TGTGCCAGCAGCGTAGTGGGGGGCTACACCGGGGAGCTGTTTTTT. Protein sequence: CASSVVGGYTGELFF.

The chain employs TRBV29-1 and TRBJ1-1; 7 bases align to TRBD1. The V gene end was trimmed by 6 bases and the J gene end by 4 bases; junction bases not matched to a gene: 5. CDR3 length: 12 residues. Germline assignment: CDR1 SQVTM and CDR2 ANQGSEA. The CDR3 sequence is CSVARGRTEAFF. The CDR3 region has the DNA TGCAGCGTCGCTAGGGGGCGCACTGAAGCTTTCTTT.

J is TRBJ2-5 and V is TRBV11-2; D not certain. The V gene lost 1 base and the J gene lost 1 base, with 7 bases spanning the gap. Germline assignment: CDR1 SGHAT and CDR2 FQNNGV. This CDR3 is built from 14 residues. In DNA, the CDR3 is TGTGCCAGCAGCTTAGGACTCCGCCAAGAGACCCAGTACTTC. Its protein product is CASSLGLRQETQYF.

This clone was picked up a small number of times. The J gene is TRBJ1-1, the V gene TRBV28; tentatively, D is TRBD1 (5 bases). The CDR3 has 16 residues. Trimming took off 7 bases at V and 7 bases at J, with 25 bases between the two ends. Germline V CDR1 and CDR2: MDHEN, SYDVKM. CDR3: CASTSGELQEVIEAFF. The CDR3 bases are TGTGCCAGCACCTCGGGGGAGCTGCAGGAGGTGATTGAAGCTTTCTTT.

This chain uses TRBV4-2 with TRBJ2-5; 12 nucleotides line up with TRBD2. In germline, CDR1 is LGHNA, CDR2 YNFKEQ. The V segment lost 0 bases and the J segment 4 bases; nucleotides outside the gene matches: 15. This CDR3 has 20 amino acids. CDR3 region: CASSQDKVSLAGGSGETQYF. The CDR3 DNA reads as TGTGCCAGCAGCCAAGATAAGGTTTCGCTAGCGGGGGGGAGTGGAGAGACCCAGTACTTC.

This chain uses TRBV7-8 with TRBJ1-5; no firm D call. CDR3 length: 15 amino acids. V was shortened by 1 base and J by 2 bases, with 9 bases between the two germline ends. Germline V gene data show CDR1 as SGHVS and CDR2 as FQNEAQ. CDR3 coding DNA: TGTGCCAGCAGCTTAGGAGTCTCCGGCAATCAGCCCCAGCATTTT. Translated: CASSLGVSGNQPQHF. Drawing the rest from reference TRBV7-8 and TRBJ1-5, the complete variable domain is GAGVSQSPRYKVAKRGQDVALRCDPISGHVSLFWYQQALGQGPEFLTYFQNEAQLDKSGLPSDRFFAERPEGSVSTLKIQRTQQEDSAVYLCASSLGVSGNQPQHFGDGTRLSIL.

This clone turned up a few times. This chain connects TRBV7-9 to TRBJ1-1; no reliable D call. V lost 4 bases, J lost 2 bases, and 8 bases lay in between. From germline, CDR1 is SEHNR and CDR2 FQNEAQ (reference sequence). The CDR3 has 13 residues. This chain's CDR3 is CASSSRFNTEAFF. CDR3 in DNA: TGTGCCAGCAGCTCTCGGTTCAACACTGAAGCTTTCTTT.

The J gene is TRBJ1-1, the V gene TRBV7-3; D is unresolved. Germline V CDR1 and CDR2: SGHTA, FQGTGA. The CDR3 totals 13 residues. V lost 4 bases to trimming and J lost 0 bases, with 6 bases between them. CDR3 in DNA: TGTGCCAGCAGCTCGAGGGTGAACACTGAAGCTTTCTTT. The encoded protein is CASSSRVNTEAFF.

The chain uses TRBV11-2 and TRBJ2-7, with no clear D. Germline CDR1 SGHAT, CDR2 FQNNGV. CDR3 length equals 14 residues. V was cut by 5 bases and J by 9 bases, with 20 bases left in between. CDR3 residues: CASSTGDPRVSQYF. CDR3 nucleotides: TGTGCCAGCAGCACTGGAGACCCCCGCGTCTCGCAGTACTTC.

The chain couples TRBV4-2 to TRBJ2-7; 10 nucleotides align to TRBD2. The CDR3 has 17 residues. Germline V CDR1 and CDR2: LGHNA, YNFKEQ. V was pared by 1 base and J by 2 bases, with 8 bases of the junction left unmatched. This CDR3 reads CASSQVWAGLAAYEQYF. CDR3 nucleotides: TGTGCCAGCAGCCAAGTTTGGGCTGGACTAGCGGCCTACGAGCAGTACTTC.